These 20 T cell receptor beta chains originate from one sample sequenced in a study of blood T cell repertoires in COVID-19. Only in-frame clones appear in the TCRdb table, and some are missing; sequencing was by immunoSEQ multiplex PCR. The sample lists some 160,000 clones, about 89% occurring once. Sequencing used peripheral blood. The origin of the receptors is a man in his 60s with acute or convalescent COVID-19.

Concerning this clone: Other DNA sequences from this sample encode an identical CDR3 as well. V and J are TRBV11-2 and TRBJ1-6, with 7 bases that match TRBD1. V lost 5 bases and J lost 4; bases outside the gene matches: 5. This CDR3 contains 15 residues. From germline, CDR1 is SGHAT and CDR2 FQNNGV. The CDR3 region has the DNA TGTGCCAGCAGCCTAACGGGACAGTATAATTCACCCCTCCACTTT. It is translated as CASSLTGQYNSPLHF. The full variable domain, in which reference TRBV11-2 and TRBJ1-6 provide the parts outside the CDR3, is EAGVAQSPRYKIIEKRQSVAFWCNPISGHATLYWYQQILGQGPKLLIQFQNNGVVDDSQLPKDRFSAERLKGVDSTLKIQPAKLEDSAVYLCASSLTGQYNSPLHFGNGTRLTVT.

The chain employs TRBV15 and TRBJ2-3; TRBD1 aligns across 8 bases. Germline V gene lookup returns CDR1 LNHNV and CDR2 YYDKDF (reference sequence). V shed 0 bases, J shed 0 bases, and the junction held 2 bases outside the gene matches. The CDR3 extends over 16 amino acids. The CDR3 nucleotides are TGTGCCACCAGCAGAGACAGACAGGGGAGCACAGATACGCAGTATTTT. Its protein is CATSRDRQGSTDTQYF.

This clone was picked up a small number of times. CDR3 nucleotide sequence: TGTGCCAGCAGGCCACAGGGAGCGGGGGACTATGGCTACACCTTC. Its protein product is CASRPQGAGDYGYTF. The rearrangement uses TRBV6-5 and TRBJ1-2, with D perhaps TRBD1 (6 bases). The CDR3 has 15 amino acids. V was cut by 6 bases and J by 3 bases, with 17 bases left in between. CDR1 MNHEY and CDR2 SVGAGI come from the germline V gene.

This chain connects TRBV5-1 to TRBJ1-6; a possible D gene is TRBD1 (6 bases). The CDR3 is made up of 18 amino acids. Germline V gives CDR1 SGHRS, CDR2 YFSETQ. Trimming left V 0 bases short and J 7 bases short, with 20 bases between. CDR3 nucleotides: TGCGCCAGCAGCTTGGAAGTTCAGGCGGGGGCCTCGAATTCACCCCTCCACTTT. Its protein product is CASSLEVQAGASNSPLHF.

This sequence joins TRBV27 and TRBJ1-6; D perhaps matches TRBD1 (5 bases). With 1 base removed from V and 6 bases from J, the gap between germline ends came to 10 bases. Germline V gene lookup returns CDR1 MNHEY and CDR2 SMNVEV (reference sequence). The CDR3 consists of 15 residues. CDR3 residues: CASSLYGGVNSPLHF. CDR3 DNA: TGTGCCAGCAGTTTATATGGGGGGGTTAATTCACCCCTCCACTTT.

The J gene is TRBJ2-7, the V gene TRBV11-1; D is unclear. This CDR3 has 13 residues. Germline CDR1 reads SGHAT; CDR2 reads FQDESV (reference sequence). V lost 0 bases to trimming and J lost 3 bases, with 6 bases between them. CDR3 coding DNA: TGTGCCAGCAGCTTAGCGCGGAACTACGAGCAGTACTTC. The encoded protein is CASSLARNYEQYF.

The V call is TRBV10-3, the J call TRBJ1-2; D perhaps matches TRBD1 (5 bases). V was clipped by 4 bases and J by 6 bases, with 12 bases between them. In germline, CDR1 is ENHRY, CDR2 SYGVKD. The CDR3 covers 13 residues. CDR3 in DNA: TGTGCCATCAGTGTCGAGGCAGGGCATGGCTACACCTTC. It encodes CAISVEAGHGYTF.

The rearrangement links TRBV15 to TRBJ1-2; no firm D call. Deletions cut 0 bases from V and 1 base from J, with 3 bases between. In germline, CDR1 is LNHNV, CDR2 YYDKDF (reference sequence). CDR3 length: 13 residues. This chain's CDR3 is CATSRDHNYGYTF. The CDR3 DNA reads TGTGCCACCAGCAGAGATCATAACTATGGCTACACCTTC.

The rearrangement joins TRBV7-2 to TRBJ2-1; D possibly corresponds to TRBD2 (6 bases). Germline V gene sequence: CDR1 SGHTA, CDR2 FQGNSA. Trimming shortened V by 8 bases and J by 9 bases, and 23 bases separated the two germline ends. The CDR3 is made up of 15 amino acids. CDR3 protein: CASSGASPPRGEQFF. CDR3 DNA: TGTGCCAGCTCTGGGGCTAGTCCGCCGCGGGGTGAGCAGTTCTTC.

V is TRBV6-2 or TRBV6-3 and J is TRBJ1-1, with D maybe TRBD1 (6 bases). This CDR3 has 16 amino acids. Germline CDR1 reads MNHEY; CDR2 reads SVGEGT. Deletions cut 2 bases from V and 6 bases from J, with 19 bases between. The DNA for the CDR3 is TGTGCCAGCAGTTACGGAAAAAACAGGGAATGGGCTGAAGCTTTCTTT. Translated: CASSYGKNREWAEAFF.

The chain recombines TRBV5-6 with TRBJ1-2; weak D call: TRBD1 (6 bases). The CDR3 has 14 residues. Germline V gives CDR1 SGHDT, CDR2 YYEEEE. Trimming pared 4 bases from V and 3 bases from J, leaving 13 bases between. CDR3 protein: CASSPRGADYGYTF. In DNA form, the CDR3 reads TGTGCCAGCAGCCCGCGGGGGGCTGACTATGGCTACACCTTC.

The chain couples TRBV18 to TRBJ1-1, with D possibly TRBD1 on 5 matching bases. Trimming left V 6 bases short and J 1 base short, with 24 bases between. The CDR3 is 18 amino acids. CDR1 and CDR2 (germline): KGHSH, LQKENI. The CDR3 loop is CASSPRVNTGRRNTEAFF. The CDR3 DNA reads TGTGCCAGCTCTCCCAGGGTTAATACAGGTCGTAGGAACACTGAAGCTTTCTTT.

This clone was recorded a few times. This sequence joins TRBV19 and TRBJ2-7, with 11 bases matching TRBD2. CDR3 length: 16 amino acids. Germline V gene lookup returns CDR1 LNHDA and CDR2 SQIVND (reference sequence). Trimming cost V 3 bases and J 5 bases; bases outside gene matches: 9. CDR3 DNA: TGTGCCAGTAGTATTTCCTATGGTAGCGGGGGGGACGAGCAGTACTTC. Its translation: CASSISYGSGGDEQYF. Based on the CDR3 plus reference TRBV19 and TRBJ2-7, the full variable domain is DGGITQSPKYLFRKEGQNVTLSCEQNLNHDAMYWYRQDPGQGLRLIYYSQIVNDFQKGDIAEGYSVSREKKESFPLTVTSAQKNPTAFYLCASSISYGSGGDEQYFGPGTRLTVT.

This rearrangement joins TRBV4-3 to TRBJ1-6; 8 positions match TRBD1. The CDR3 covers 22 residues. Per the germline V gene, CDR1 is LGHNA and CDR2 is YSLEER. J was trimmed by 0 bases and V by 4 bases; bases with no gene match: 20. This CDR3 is CASSRSPRDRRGGGSYNSPLHF. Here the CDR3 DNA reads TGCGCCAGCAGCCGCAGTCCCCGGGACAGGCGTGGGGGGGGCTCCTATAATTCACCCCTCCACTTT.

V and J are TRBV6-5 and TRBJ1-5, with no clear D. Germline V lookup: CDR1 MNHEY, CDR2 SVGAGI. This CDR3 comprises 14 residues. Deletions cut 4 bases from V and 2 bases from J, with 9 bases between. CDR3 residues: CASSLVIGNQPQHF. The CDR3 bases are TGTGCCAGCAGTTTAGTAATAGGCAATCAGCCCCAGCATTTT.

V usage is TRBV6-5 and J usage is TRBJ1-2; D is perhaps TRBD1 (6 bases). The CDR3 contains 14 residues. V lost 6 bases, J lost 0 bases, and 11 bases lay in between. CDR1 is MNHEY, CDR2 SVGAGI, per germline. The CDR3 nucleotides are TGTGCCAGCAGGCCGGGACAAACTAACTATGGCTACACCTTC. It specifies CASRPGQTNYGYTF.

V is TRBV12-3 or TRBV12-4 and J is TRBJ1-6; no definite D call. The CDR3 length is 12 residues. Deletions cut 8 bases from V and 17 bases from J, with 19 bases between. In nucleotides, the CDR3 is TGTGCCAGCTCCCGCCGAGGCGGTATATTCCACTTT. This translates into CASSRRGGIFHF.

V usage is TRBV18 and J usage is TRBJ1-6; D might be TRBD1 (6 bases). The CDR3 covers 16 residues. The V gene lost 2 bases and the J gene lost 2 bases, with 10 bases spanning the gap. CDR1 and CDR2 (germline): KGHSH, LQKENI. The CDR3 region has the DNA TGTGCCAGCTCACCAACAGGGAACACCTATAATTCACCCCTCCACTTT. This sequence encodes CASSPTGNTYNSPLHF.

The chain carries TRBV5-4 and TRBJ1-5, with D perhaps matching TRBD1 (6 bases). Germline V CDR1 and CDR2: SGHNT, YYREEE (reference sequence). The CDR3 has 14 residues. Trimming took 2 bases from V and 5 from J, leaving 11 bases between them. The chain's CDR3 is CASSFGGHDQPQHF. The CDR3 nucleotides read TGTGCCAGCAGCTTCGGGGGGCATGATCAGCCCCAGCATTTT.

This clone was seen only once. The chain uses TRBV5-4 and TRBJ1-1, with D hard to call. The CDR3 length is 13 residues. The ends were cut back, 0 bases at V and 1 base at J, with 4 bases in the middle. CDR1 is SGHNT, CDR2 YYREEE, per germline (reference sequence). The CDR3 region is CASSLEQNTEAFF. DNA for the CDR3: TGTGCCAGCAGCTTGGAACAGAACACTGAAGCTTTCTTT.